The clone carrying this TCR beta chain was counted ten times or more. Its target is unknown. TCRbeta library preparation incorporated unique molecular identifiers. Each CDR3 protein gets one entry after TCRdb re-called the PCR reads with MiXCR. The sample includes 140,000 to 150,000 distinct CDR3 sequences, roughly 8.8% of them seen just once. These data originate in a study of T-cell reconstitution after alpha-beta-depleted transplantation in children. Points from the study as a whole: At the one-year point after transplant, T-cell counts and TCRbeta diversity were found to come mostly from T cells that had been newly produced. By about two months after transplant, alpha-beta T cells reportedly arose from several hundred graft clones that had expanded.

Source: PBMCs, mostly from graft donor cells, taken 180 days after TCRalphabeta/CD19-depleted stem cell transplant. The receptor was derived from a female patient aged 2-9 years who had a stem cell transplant for congenital amegakaryocytic thrombocytopenia, so the T cells may come from the graft donor.

CDR3 DNA sequence: TGCAGCGTTGGGCATCGGACCACAGATACGCAGTATTTT. This translates into CSVGHRTTDTQYF. The genes are TRBV29-1 and TRBJ2-3; no clear D. The CDR3 is 13 amino acids. Germline V gene lookup returns CDR1 SQVTM and CDR2 ANQGSEA. V was shortened by 4 bases and J by 2 bases, with 10 bases between the two germline ends.